The 26 T cell receptor beta chains listed next were all sequenced from one sample in a study of shared clonotypes between healthy human individuals. TCRdb's copy holds only in-frame clones and misses some; the assay was immunoSEQ multiplex PCR. Of hundreds of thousands of clones in the sample, 96% were seen once. Naive CD8 cells lacked CD45RO and underwent positive selection for CCR7, leaving out terminally differentiated effector memory CD45RA+ cells. Sequencing used naive CD8+ T cells sorted from blood. The receptors were gathered from a woman in her thirties in good health.

This chain links TRBV7-6 with TRBJ1-1; D may be TRBD1 (5 bases). CDR3 size: 13 residues. V was cut by 6 bases and J by 0 bases, with 8 bases left in between. Germline CDR1 SGHVS, CDR2 FNYEAQ. The CDR3 protein is CASSRGMNTEAFF. CDR3 sequence (DNA): TGTGCCAGCAGTCGGGGGATGAACACTGAAGCTTTCTTT.

The genes are TRBV7-9 and TRBJ2-7; the D gene is possibly TRBD2 (5 bases). The CDR3 sequence is 15 residues long. The germline V gene has CDR1 SEHNR and CDR2 FQNEAQ (reference sequence). V lost 0 bases, J lost 3 bases, and 12 bases lay in between. The CDR3, as DNA: TGTGCCAGCAGCTTAGCGCTTGGGAGTTTCTACGAGCAGTACTTC. Amino acids: CASSLALGSFYEQYF. Looking up the rest from reference TRBV7-9 and TRBJ2-7 gives the full variable domain: DTGVSQNPRHKITKRGQNVTFRCDPISEHNRLYWYRQTLGQGPEFLTYFQNEAQLEKSRLLSDRFSAERPKGSFSTLEIQRTEQGDSAMYLCASSLALGSFYEQYFGPGTRLTVT.

The chain is built from TRBV19 and TRBJ1-3; D remains unclear. The germline V gene has CDR1 LNHDA and CDR2 SQIVND (reference sequence). Trimming pared 7 bases from V and 0 bases from J, leaving 13 bases between. This CDR3 has 15 residues. Written as DNA, the CDR3 is TGTGCCAGTATTCCAGGACGCCGCTCTGGAAACACCATATATTTT. Protein sequence: CASIPGRRSGNTIYF.

Here the CDR3 DNA reads TGTGCCAGCAGCTTGGGAAGCGGGACTCCTTACGAGCAGTACTTC. This codes for CASSLGSGTPYEQYF. The rearrangement joins TRBV5-5 to TRBJ2-7; 7 bases align to TRBD2. The CDR3 is 15 amino acids. Germline V CDR1 and CDR2: SGHKS, YYEKEE (reference sequence). V was pared by 0 bases and J by 4 bases, with 7 bases of the junction left unmatched.

The CDR3 here is CASTPGLAGYNEQFF. In DNA form, the CDR3 reads TGTGCCAGCACCCCAGGGCTAGCGGGTTACAATGAGCAGTTCTTC. This chain links TRBV28 with TRBJ2-1, with 8 bases aligning to TRBD2. This CDR3 region has 15 residues. The germline V gene encodes CDR1 MDHEN and CDR2 SYDVKM. The trim removed 7 bases at V and 4 bases at J, leaving 9 bases unmatched. The whole variable domain, filled in from reference TRBV28 and TRBJ2-1, reads DVKVTQSSRYLVKRTGEKVFLECVQDMDHENMFWYRQDPGLGLRLIYFSYDVKMKEKGDIPEGYSVSREKKERFSLILESASTNQTSMYLCASTPGLAGYNEQFFGPGTRLTVL.

As regards this clone: This specimen includes other DNA sequences encoding the same CDR3. The chain employs TRBV4-1 and TRBJ2-1; D unresolved. Germline assignment: CDR1 MGHRA and CDR2 YSYEKL. This CDR3 has 11 residues. V was shortened by 1 base and J by 9 bases, with 4 bases between the two germline ends. The CDR3 nucleotides read TGCGCCAGCAGCCAAGGGGGTGAGCAGTTCTTC. Its protein is CASSQGGEQFF.

The gene calls are TRBV28 and TRBJ2-5; no firm D call. Per germline, CDR1 MDHEN and CDR2 SYDVKM. The CDR3 runs 12 residues. V was cut by 7 bases and J by 4 bases, with 10 bases left in between. The CDR3 DNA follows: TGTGCCAGCAATCACGTCGGAGAGACCCAGTACTTC. Translating it yields CASNHVGETQYF.

The chain is built from TRBV14 and TRBJ1-6; D ambiguous. This CDR3 is 19 amino acids long. The germline CDR1 and CDR2 sequences are SGHDN and FVKESK. The V end lost 2 bases, the J end lost 7 bases, and 24 bases lay between the germline ends. The CDR3 region is CASSQSAVWPGSPNSPLHF. CDR3 bases: TGTGCCAGCAGCCAAAGTGCCGTCTGGCCGGGGAGCCCAAATTCACCCCTCCACTTT. The full variable domain, its missing parts supplied by reference TRBV14 and TRBJ1-6, is EAGVTQFPSHSVIEKGQTVTLRCDPISGHDNLYWYRRVMGKEIKFLLHFVKESKQDESGMPNNRFLAERTGGTYSTLKVQPAELEDSGVYFCASSQSAVWPGSPNSPLHFGNGTRLTVT.

This chain joins TRBV6-6 and TRBJ1-1; the D is unclear. CDR1 MNHNY and CDR2 SVGAGI come from the germline V gene (reference sequence). The CDR3 covers 15 residues. V lost 0 bases, J lost 0 bases, and 8 bases lay in between. CDR3 amino acids: CASSYSPDMNTEAFF. The CDR3 DNA reads as TGTGCCAGCAGTTACTCCCCAGACATGAACACTGAAGCTTTCTTT.

The rearrangement uses TRBV29-1 and TRBJ2-7, with 10 bases matching TRBD2. Germline CDR1 SQVTM, CDR2 ANQGSEA. The CDR3 covers 16 residues. V shed 6 bases, J shed 2 bases, and the junction held 13 bases outside the gene matches. CDR3 residues: CSVRGEQAGGPYEQYF. The CDR3 DNA sequence: TGCAGCGTCAGGGGTGAGCAAGCGGGAGGGCCCTACGAGCAGTACTTC.

The V and J genes are TRBV25-1 and TRBJ2-1; perhaps TRBD1 as D (5 bases). The CDR3 spans 12 residues. V lost 4 bases, J lost 10 bases, and 11 bases lay in between. CDR1 is MGHDK and CDR2 is SYGVNS in the germline V gene. CDR3 sequence (DNA): TGTGCCAGCAGTGTGGGGCCGGCGGAGCAGTTCTTC. Its protein product is CASSVGPAEQFF.

The chain links TRBV28 to TRBJ1-5, with no clear D. Germline values: CDR1 MDHEN, CDR2 SYDVKM. Trimming cost V 2 bases and J 0 bases, with 14 bases left between them. This CDR3 comprises 17 residues. For the CDR3, the DNA is TGTGCCAGCAGTTTAAGTACAGTTAAATATAGCAATCAGCCCCAGCATTTT. Translation: CASSLSTVKYSNQPQHF.

The V call is TRBV28, the J call TRBJ2-7; no clear D. V was pared by 5 bases and J by 0 bases, with 17 bases between. This CDR3 contains 16 residues. Germline lookup yields CDR1 MDHEN and CDR2 SYDVKM. CDR3 residues: CASSHHLRRISYEQYF. The CDR3 region has the DNA TGTGCCAGCAGTCACCACCTCCGACGGATCTCCTACGAGCAGTACTTC. The full variable domain, rest sourced from reference TRBV28 and TRBJ2-7, is DVKVTQSSRYLVKRTGEKVFLECVQDMDHENMFWYRQDPGLGLRLIYFSYDVKMKEKGDIPEGYSVSREKKERFSLILESASTNQTSMYLCASSHHLRRISYEQYFGPGTRLTVT.

The chain recombines TRBV6-5 with TRBJ2-3; D possibly corresponds to TRBD1 (5 bases). The CDR3 loop spans 13 amino acids. Germline V gene lookup returns CDR1 MNHEY and CDR2 SVGAGI. The V end lost 6 bases, the J end lost 4 bases, and 11 bases lay between the germline ends. CDR3 sequence (DNA): TGTGCCAGCAGCTTACTGGGGCCAGATACGCAGTATTTT. Its translation: CASSLLGPDTQYF.

The genes are TRBV28 and TRBJ2-1; 7 bases are shared with TRBD2. The ends lost 1 base at V and 0 bases at J; junction bases unmatched: 6. The CDR3 sequence is 17 residues long. Germline V gene data show CDR1 as MDHEN and CDR2 as SYDVKM. The CDR3 is CASSLYLAVSSYNEQFF. The CDR3 DNA reads TGTGCCAGCAGTTTATACCTAGCGGTTAGCTCCTACAATGAGCAGTTCTTC.

About this clone itself: Other DNA sequences of this sample code for an identical CDR3. The V call is TRBV6-5, the J call TRBJ2-7; D uncertain. The CDR3 totals 13 residues. Germline CDR1 and CDR2: MNHEY and SVGAGI. V gave up 0 bases and J gave up 3 bases, with 6 bases separating them. This chain's CDR3 is CASSYSENYEQYF. The CDR3 DNA reads TGTGCCAGCAGTTACTCAGAGAACTACGAGCAGTACTTC.

V is TRBV27 and J is TRBJ1-1; D is unclear. The CDR3 has 11 amino acids. The V end lost 6 bases, the J end lost 2 bases, and 4 bases lay between the germline ends. Germline V gives CDR1 MNHEY, CDR2 SMNVEV (reference sequence). The CDR3 spells CASRVNTEAFF. The CDR3 nucleotides read TGTGCCAGCAGGGTTAACACTGAAGCTTTCTTT.

This sequence joins TRBV4-2 and TRBJ2-2, with D maybe TRBD2 (5 bases). The V gene's germline CDR1 is LGHNA and CDR2 YNFKEQ. V gave up 3 bases and J gave up 1 base, with 12 bases separating them. The CDR3 is 16 residues long. Written as DNA, the CDR3 is TGTGCCAGCAGCCATTTGCGAGCGGTGAACACCGGGGAGCTGTTTTTT. It specifies CASSHLRAVNTGELFF.

J is TRBJ2-7 and V is TRBV10-2, with D possibly TRBD2 on 7 matching bases. CDR1 and CDR2 (germline): WSHSY, SAAADI. The CDR3 totals 13 residues. Trimming took 6 bases from V and 7 from J, leaving 16 bases between them. This CDR3 is CASREGGGREQYF. CDR3 DNA sequence: TGCGCCAGCAGGGAGGGAGGGGGGAGGGAGCAGTACTTC.

The V and J genes are TRBV6-5 and TRBJ2-7; perhaps TRBD2 as D (6 bases). CDR3 length equals 14 residues. Germline-derived CDR1 and CDR2 are MNHEY and SVGAGI. Trimming took off 2 bases at V and 5 bases at J, with 13 bases between the two ends. CDR3: CASSYDGGTHEQYF. CDR3 in DNA: TGTGCCAGCAGTTACGACGGGGGAACCCACGAGCAGTACTTC.

The V gene is TRBV27, the J gene TRBJ2-1; D possibly corresponds to TRBD1 (6 bases). The CDR3 runs 13 residues. Germline V CDR1 and CDR2: MNHEY, SMNVEV (reference sequence). Trimming removed 6 bases at V and 9 bases at J, with 15 bases between. This CDR3 reads CASRGRQGSEQFF. The CDR3 DNA follows: TGTGCCAGCAGGGGCCGCCAGGGGAGTGAGCAGTTCTTC.

The J gene is TRBJ2-3, the V gene TRBV6-4; TRBD2 matches at 10 bases. The V segment lost 0 bases and the J segment 0 bases; nucleotides outside the gene matches: 3. The length of the CDR3 is 17 residues. In germline, CDR1 is MRHNA, CDR2 SNTAGT. In nucleotides, the CDR3 is TGTGCCAGCAGTGACTCTGAGACTAGCGGGAGCACAGATACGCAGTATTTT. Its translation is CASSDSETSGSTDTQYF.

The chain couples TRBV7-8 to TRBJ2-1; TRBD1 is a possible D gene (6 bases). The germline V and J ends were trimmed by 5 bases and 9 bases, with 14 bases remaining between them. Germline lookup yields CDR1 SGHVS and CDR2 FQNEAQ. This CDR3 region has 13 residues. CDR3 sequence reads: CASSPALQGEQFF. The CDR3 coding sequence is TGTGCCAGCAGCCCAGCCTTACAGGGTGAGCAGTTCTTC.

The gene calls are TRBV28 and TRBJ2-7; TRBD1 aligns across 9 bases. Germline loops: CDR1 MDHEN, CDR2 SYDVKM. The length of the CDR3 is 14 residues. The J segment lost 3 bases and the V segment lost 5 bases, leaving 5 bases of the junction unmatched. The CDR3 loop reads CASSPGTGRYEQYF. The CDR3 nucleotides are TGTGCCAGCAGTCCCGGGACAGGGCGCTACGAGCAGTACTTC.

The gene calls are TRBV28 and TRBJ2-1; D might be TRBD1 or TRBD2, each matching 5 bases. Germline CDR1 MDHEN, CDR2 SYDVKM. Trimming pared 2 bases from V and 6 bases from J, leaving 11 bases between. There are 14 residues in the CDR3. Here the CDR3 reads CASSLPPRGNEQFF. The CDR3 nucleotides are TGTGCCAGCAGTTTACCCCCGAGGGGCAATGAGCAGTTCTTC.

This chain links TRBV27 with TRBJ1-1; TRBD1 is a possible D gene (6 bases). The germline V and J ends were trimmed by 4 bases and 0 bases, with 9 bases remaining between them. The CDR3 extends over 14 amino acids. Germline V lookup: CDR1 MNHEY, CDR2 SMNVEV (reference sequence). Written as DNA, the CDR3 is TGTGCCAGCAGTTCAAGGGGGATGAACACTGAAGCTTTCTTT. It yields the protein CASSSRGMNTEAFF.